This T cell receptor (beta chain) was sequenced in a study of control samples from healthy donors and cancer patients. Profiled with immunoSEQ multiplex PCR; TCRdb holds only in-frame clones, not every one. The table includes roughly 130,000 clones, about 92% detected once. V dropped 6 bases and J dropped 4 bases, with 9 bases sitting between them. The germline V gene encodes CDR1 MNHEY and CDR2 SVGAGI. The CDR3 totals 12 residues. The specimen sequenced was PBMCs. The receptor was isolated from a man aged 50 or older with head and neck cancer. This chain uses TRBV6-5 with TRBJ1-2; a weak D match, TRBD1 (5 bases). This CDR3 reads CASRDTTYGYTF. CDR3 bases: TGTGCCAGCAGGGACACGACCTATGGCTACACCTTC.